Detailed here is one TCR beta chain. No antigen is known for it. The V and J ends lost 6 bases and 2 bases, in that order; junction bases with no gene match: 19. CDR1 is MDHEN and CDR2 is SYDVKM in the germline V gene. The CDR3 has 18 residues. This specimen belongs to a study of OX40 agonist ivuxolimab in advanced cancers. At the level of the study: Patients got intravenous ivuxolimab at 0.01 to 10 mg/kg every 2 weeks. Study-wide results and caveats: CD8+ T cells (on average) carried more expanded clones than CD4+ T cells.

Produced via immunoSEQ multiplex PCR; TCRdb's table is partial and in-frame only. The data contain roughly 92,000 clones, about four fifths of them singletons. Specimen: CD4+ or CD8+ T cells sorted from blood, collected in a trial of the OX40 agonist ivuxolimab. The chain joins TRBV28 to TRBJ2-7; TRBD1 aligns across 7 bases. This sequence was found in an adult with an advanced solid tumor such as melanoma, head and neck, liver or kidney cancer. In nucleotides, the CDR3 is TGTGCCAGCAGCTTAACTGCTGGGACAGCCGATTTTCCCTACGAGCAGTACTTC. Its protein is CASSLTAGTADFPYEQYF.